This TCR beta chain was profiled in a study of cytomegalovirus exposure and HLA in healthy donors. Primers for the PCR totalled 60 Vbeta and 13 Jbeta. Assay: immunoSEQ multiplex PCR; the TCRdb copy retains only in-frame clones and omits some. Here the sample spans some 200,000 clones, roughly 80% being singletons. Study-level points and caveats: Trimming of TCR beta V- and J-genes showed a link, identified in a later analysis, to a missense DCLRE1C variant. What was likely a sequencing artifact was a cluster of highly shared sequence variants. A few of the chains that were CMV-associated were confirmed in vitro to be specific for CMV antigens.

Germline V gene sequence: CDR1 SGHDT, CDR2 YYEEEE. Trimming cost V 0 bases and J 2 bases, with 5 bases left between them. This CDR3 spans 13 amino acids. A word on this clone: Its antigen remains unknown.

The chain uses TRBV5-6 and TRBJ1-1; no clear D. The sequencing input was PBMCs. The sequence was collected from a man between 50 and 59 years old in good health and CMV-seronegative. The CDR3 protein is CASSLGGNTEAFF. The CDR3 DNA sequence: TGTGCCAGCAGCTTGGGCGGTAACACTGAAGCTTTCTTT.